Following are 5 T cell receptor beta chains from one sample sequenced in a study of blood T cell repertoires in COVID-19. TCRdb's table, derived via immunoSEQ multiplex PCR, lists solely in-frame clones and lacks some. This sample yields around 70,000 clones, of which around 89% are seen a single time; 0.55% to 0.75% belongs to the top ten. Specimen: peripheral blood. Every receptor here comes from a man in his sixties with acute or convalescent COVID-19.

The rearrangement links TRBV5-4 to TRBJ2-7; no clear D gene. The CDR3 loop spans 13 amino acids. V gave up 4 bases and J gave up 6 bases, with 14 bases separating them. The V gene's germline CDR1 is SGHNT and CDR2 YYREEE (reference sequence). CDR3 coding DNA: TGTGCCAGCAGCCAAGTTGGTAGTCGCGAGCAGTACTTC. Protein sequence: CASSQVGSREQYF.

This chain connects TRBV6-5 to TRBJ1-2; 7 bases fit TRBD1. The CDR3 sequence is 11 residues long. J gave up 7 bases and V 6 bases, and 2 bases lay outside the gene matches. The germline CDR1 and CDR2 sequences are MNHEY and SVGAGI. Here the CDR3 reads CASRQGGGYTF. The CDR3 coding sequence is TGTGCCAGCAGGCAGGGGGGTGGCTACACCTTC.

CDR3 nucleotides: TGCGCCAGCAGCATAACAGGGGTAGAGACCCAGTACTTC. It specifies CASSITGVETQYF. V is TRBV5-1 and J is TRBJ2-5, with 7 bases lining up with TRBD1. Germline V gene sequence: CDR1 SGHRS, CDR2 YFSETQ. There are 13 residues in the CDR3. J gave up 4 bases and V 4 bases, and 4 bases lay outside the gene matches.

This clone was seen only a few times. V and J are TRBV11-3 and TRBJ2-7; 7 bases fit TRBD1. In germline, CDR1 is SGHNT, CDR2 YENEEA. V was pared by 5 bases and J by 7 bases, with 14 bases of the junction left unmatched. There are 15 residues in the CDR3. CDR3 bases: TGTGCCAGCAGCCAGACGACAGGGCCCTTAGTAGAGCAGTACTTC. Translated: CASSQTTGPLVEQYF. Combining the CDR3 with reference TRBV11-3 and TRBJ2-7 gives the whole variable domain EAGVVQSPRYKIIEKKQPVAFWCNPISGHNTLYWYLQNLGQGPELLIRYENEEAVDDSQLPKDRFSAERLKGVDSTLKIQPAELGDSAVYLCASSQTTGPLVEQYFGPGTRLTVT.

The chain joins TRBV20-1 to TRBJ2-5; tentatively, D is TRBD2 (5 bases). Trimming removed 8 bases at V and 4 bases at J, with 11 bases between. Germline V lookup: CDR1 DFQATT, CDR2 SNEGSKA (reference sequence). This CDR3 has 11 amino acids. CDR3 sequence reads: CSPRRGETQYF. CDR3 nucleotide sequence: TGCAGTCCGAGACGGGGAGAGACCCAGTACTTC.